This entry features one TCR beta chain sequence. The data stem from a study of blood T cell repertoires in COVID-19. Sequencing used immunoSEQ multiplex PCR; TCRdb keeps in-frame clones, though not all of them. The sample carries roughly 230,000 clones, more than 70% recorded once. The receptor was isolated from a man in his forties with active or convalescent COVID-19. Sequencing was carried out using peripheral blood.

The CDR3 bases are TGTGCCAGCAGCTTGGTGAGGGCGGCCCAGCATTTT. It is translated as CASSLVRAAQHF. The genes are TRBV5-8 and TRBJ1-5, with D unresolved. Germline V lookup: CDR1 SGHTS, CDR2 YDEGEE. This CDR3 has 12 amino acids. The V gene lost 0 bases and the J gene lost 11 bases, with 9 bases spanning the gap.